What follows describes a single TCR beta chain. This clone's antigen is unknown. Within one base of it there is no much larger clone, and no base qualities were kept. The sample belongs to a study of T cell responses to AZD1222 COVID-19 vaccine (dated by TCRdb to the early 2020s). For the wider study: A total of 230 or so trial participants underwent TCR sequencing, of whom around 200 received two doses of AZD1222 and some 25 received two doses of the MenACWY control vaccine. Enrollment into the trials was organized by age into subgroups of 18-55, 56-69 and 70-plus years, and those subgroups contained roughly 160, 29 and 62 TCR-sequenced participants, respectively.

The CDR3 regions of human TCRbeta chains were analyzed by immunosequencing. In the authors' own workflow: Repertoire TCRs were checked for matches against a reference library of SARS-CoV-2-specific TCRs that had been generated using the MIRA antigen-specificity platform. Breadth meant the fraction of unique TCRs that were SARS-CoV-2-associated, whereas depth meant the fraction of total T cells that were SARS-CoV-2-associated. Each spike-specific TCR was assigned to its reactive spike region and to a CD4 or CD8 class using the MIRA data. Log10-transformed breadth and depth values were compared by one-way ANOVA with Sidak's multiple comparisons tests. The source is immuneACCESS, and TCRdb retained only in-frame sequences with V and J called. Part of the clones is not carried over; for the studies checked, unresolved V genes explain less than half of this, and the remainder is unexplained. Clonal size and the V and J genes are those of that table, whereas D and trimming came from the DNA. Recorded for this sample are about 140,000 clones; approximately 88% of them occurred a single time. 5.4% of the sample belongs to the ten largest clones.

V loses 3 bases, J loses 0 bases, and the germline ends lie 7 bases apart. From the cysteine up to the phenylalanine, the CDR3 has a length of 15 residues. Only the CDR3 part of the read is kept: 45 bases, read in frame from the first base. In the germline V gene, CDR1 corresponds to SGHRS and CDR2 to YFSETQ. The research as a whole found: Most participants were white British and females outnumbered males, and the authors suggested that clonal diversity may have been underestimated. After two AZD1222 doses, both the breadth and the depth of spike-specific TCRs were significantly higher than at day 0 and than in MenACWY recipients. Conclusions about previously exposed vaccinees are limited because only five to seven AZD1222 recipients were SARS-CoV-2 seropositive at baseline. The 56-69-year group was small, and its depth increase did not reach significance, likely because of low power. Because no samples from the day 14 peak response were available, repertoires could be characterized only after the peak T cell response. Vaccine-associated CD4 TCRs spanned the whole spike protein, with dominant responses in regions 160-218 and 743-854. Nearly half of unique spike-specific TCRs reportedly recognized epitopes outside regions mutated in the B.1.351 and B.1.1.7 variants.

The label giving this sample's time point can be read as: about 28 days (+/-7) after the second vaccine dose. The treatment or condition label here, explained by the study, means: meningococcal conjugate vaccine given as trial control. The vaccinee samples were drawn from two UK trials, COV001 and COV002, one of which was a single-blind randomized controlled phase 2/3 trial testing AZD1222 (ChAdOx1 nCoV-19) in healthy adults. For TCRbeta chain sequencing, PBMC samples were collected from trial participants at day 0 and at day 28 after the second dose. The starting material was peripheral blood, obtained 28 days after the second dose of the MenACWY control vaccine. This clonotype was sampled from an adult who received the MenACWY meningococcal vaccine as a control. The chain employs TRBV5-1 and TRBJ2-6, with the D gene uncertain. The base sequence is TGCGCCAGCAGCTGGGCGAACTCTGGGGCCAACGTCCTGACTTTC. Translated, it gives CASSWANSGANVLTF.